What follows are 19 T cell receptor beta chains derived from one specimen sequenced in a study of blood T cell repertoires in COVID-19. The assay was immunoSEQ multiplex PCR, and TCRdb's table has in-frame clones only and misses some. The sample shows about 140,000 clones, 75% to 85% of them seen only once. Sequences were obtained from peripheral blood. Every receptor here comes from a woman aged 45-65 years with acute or convalescent COVID-19.

This clone has ten or more counts. The J gene is TRBJ2-3, the V gene TRBV19, with 8 bases aligning to TRBD1. The germline CDR1 and CDR2 sequences are LNHDA and SQIVND (reference sequence). Trimming at V came to 2 bases and at J to 5 bases, leaving 6 bases not matched to a gene. This CDR3 spans 15 amino acids. In DNA form, the CDR3 reads TGTGCCAGTAGTATACGGCAGGGGGCTAAAGATACGCAGTATTTT. The encoded protein is CASSIRQGAKDTQYF.

This chain links TRBV2 with TRBJ2-2, with 9 nucleotides matching TRBD2. With 6 bases clipped from V and 5 bases from J, the junction kept 4 bases outside the gene matches. Germline CDR1 SNHLY, CDR2 FYNNEI. The CDR3 is 14 residues long. CDR3 protein: CASRGLAYTGELFF. CDR3 in DNA: TGTGCCAGCAGAGGACTAGCGTATACCGGGGAGCTGTTTTTT.

The gene calls are TRBV5-1 and TRBJ1-1; no definite D call. The germline V gene encodes CDR1 SGHRS and CDR2 YFSETQ. V was pared by 5 bases and J by 0 bases, with 11 bases between. The CDR3 extends over 14 amino acids. The DNA for the CDR3 is TGCGCCAGCAGGGGAGTAGATTTGAACACTGAAGCTTTCTTT. It encodes CASRGVDLNTEAFF.

The chain carries TRBV6-6 and TRBJ2-5; D unclear. The CDR3 has 15 amino acids. Germline CDR1 is MNHNY and CDR2 is SVGAGI (reference sequence). Trimming shortened V by 0 bases and J by 5 bases, and 13 bases separated the two germline ends. CDR3 sequence (DNA): TGTGCCAGCAGTTACTCGACCCTAGTCGGGGAGACCCAGTACTTC. Translated, it gives CASSYSTLVGETQYF.

J is TRBJ1-3 and V is TRBV18; D gene unclear. Deletions cut 6 bases from V and 1 base from J, with 10 bases between. This CDR3 contains 14 residues. CDR1 and CDR2 (germline): KGHSH, LQKENI. CDR3 bases: TGTGCCAGCTCGCGGGAGGAATCTGGAAACACCATATATTTT. Amino acid sequence: CASSREESGNTIYF.

The chain couples TRBV4-3 to TRBJ2-7; TRBD2 agrees at 7 bases. The CDR3 extends over 16 amino acids. CDR1 is LGHNA and CDR2 is YSLEER in the germline V gene. Germline trimming cut 3 bases from V and 0 bases from J; bases unmatched to any gene: 8. The CDR3 DNA reads TGCGCCAGCAGCCAGGGGATCCCTAGCGGCTCCTACGAGCAGTACTTC. Protein product: CASSQGIPSGSYEQYF.

This sequence joins TRBV29-1 and TRBJ1-2, with no clear D. CDR3 length equals 10 residues. Germline loops: CDR1 SQVTM, CDR2 ANQGSEA. With 6 bases removed from V and 5 bases from J, the gap between germline ends came to 7 bases. CDR3 sequence reads: CSVREYGYTF. The CDR3 DNA follows: TGCAGCGTCCGAGAATATGGCTACACCTTC. The full variable domain, in which reference TRBV29-1 and TRBJ1-2 provide the parts outside the CDR3, is SAVISQKPSRDICQRGTSLTIQCQVDSQVTMMFWYRQQPGQSLTLIATANQGSEATYESGFVIDKFPISRPNLTFSTLTVSNMSPEDSSIYLCSVREYGYTFGSGTRLTVV.

The sample holds many counts of this clone. The genes are TRBV19 and TRBJ1-5; the D gene is possibly TRBD1 (6 bases). The V end lost 5 bases, the J end lost 4 bases, and 15 bases lay between the germline ends. Per germline, CDR1 LNHDA and CDR2 SQIVND (reference sequence). The CDR3 is 15 residues long. CDR3 loop: CASSVQQGPNQPQHF. The CDR3 DNA sequence: TGTGCCAGTAGTGTGCAACAGGGTCCTAATCAGCCCCAGCATTTT.

The chain employs TRBV27 and TRBJ1-6; D is possibly TRBD1 (6 bases). The V end was cut by 5 bases, the J end by 8 bases, with 10 bases between. Germline V gives CDR1 MNHEY, CDR2 SMNVEV (reference sequence). The CDR3 runs to 13 residues. DNA for the CDR3: TGTGCCAGCAGTCACAGGGATTATTCACCCCTCCACTTT. Translated, it gives CASSHRDYSPLHF.

In this sample, this clone turned up once. The V gene is TRBV19, the J gene TRBJ2-3; D is perhaps TRBD2 (6 bases). V lost 0 bases, J lost 1 base, and 17 bases lay in between. The CDR3 spans 18 residues. Germline V gene sequence: CDR1 LNHDA, CDR2 SQIVND (reference sequence). CDR3 in DNA: TGTGCCAGTAGTATAGATCTCCAAGTCGGCGGGGGCACAGATACGCAGTATTTT. It specifies CASSIDLQVGGGTDTQYF.

The chain combines TRBV18 with TRBJ2-1; 7 bases line up with TRBD1. CDR1 and CDR2 (germline): KGHSH, LQKENI. CDR3 size: 11 residues. J lost 10 bases, V lost 3 bases, and 0 bases had no gene match. For the CDR3, the DNA is TGTGCCAGCTCACCGGACAGGGAGCAGTTCTTC. Encoded protein: CASSPDREQFF. The variable domain in full, completed from reference TRBV18 and TRBJ2-1, reads NAGVMQNPRHLVRRRGQEARLRCSPMKGHSHVYWYRQLPEEGLKFMVYLQKENIIDESGMPKERFSAEFPKEGPSILRIQQVVRGDSAAYFCASSPDREQFFGPGTRLTVL.

This clone came up many times. The chain recombines TRBV5-6 with TRBJ1-2; TRBD1 aligns across 9 bases. The CDR3 totals 16 residues. V shed 6 bases and J 3 bases; nucleotides not matched to a gene: 12. Germline loops: CDR1 SGHDT, CDR2 YYEEEE. CDR3 sequence reads: CASNKPQGAGDYGYTF. The DNA for the CDR3 is TGTGCCAGCAACAAACCACAGGGGGCCGGGGACTATGGCTACACCTTC. Complete variable domain (other parts from reference TRBV5-6 and TRBJ1-2): DAGVTQSPTHLIKTRGQQVTLRCSPKSGHDTVSWYQQALGQGPQFIFQYYEEEERQRGNFPDRFSGHQFPNYSSELNVNALLLGDSALYLCASNKPQGAGDYGYTFGSGTRLTVV.

This rearrangement joins TRBV7-7 to TRBJ2-5; 9 nucleotides line up with TRBD2. The CDR3 runs to 16 residues. Germline trimming cut 0 bases from V and 1 base from J; bases unmatched to any gene: 3. The V gene's germline CDR1 is SSHAT and CDR2 FNYEAQ (reference sequence). CDR3 sequence reads: CASSLARRGGQETQYF. DNA for the CDR3: TGTGCCAGCAGCTTAGCGCGGCGGGGGGGCCAAGAGACCCAGTACTTC.

The chain employs TRBV5-1 and TRBJ1-1; 9 bases match TRBD1. This CDR3 spans 16 amino acids. Trimming removed 0 bases from V and 5 bases from J; junction bases left unmatched: 8. Germline loops: CDR1 SGHRS, CDR2 YFSETQ. This chain's CDR3 is CASSLAEGQGRTEAFF. The CDR3 nucleotides read TGCGCCAGCAGCTTGGCCGAAGGACAGGGGAGGACTGAAGCTTTCTTT.

The chain recombines TRBV29-1 with TRBJ1-5, with TRBD1 matching 12 bases. The trim removed 6 bases at V and 0 bases at J, leaving 9 bases unmatched. The CDR3 extends over 17 amino acids. Germline V gene sequence: CDR1 SQVTM, CDR2 ANQGSEA. CDR3 sequence: CSVAGTGGSTSNQPQHF. DNA for the CDR3: TGCAGCGTAGCCGGGACAGGGGGCTCCACTAGCAATCAGCCCCAGCATTTT.

This clone is medium-sized. The chain has TRBV2 and TRBJ2-4; TRBD1 agrees at 7 bases. Trimming at V came to 6 bases and at J to 1 base, leaving 3 bases not matched to a gene. This CDR3 region has 14 residues. Germline CDR1 reads SNHLY; CDR2 reads FYNNEI. In DNA, the CDR3 is TGTGCCAGCAGGGTACAGGGGGCCAAAAACATTCAGTACTTC. Its translation is CASRVQGAKNIQYF.

The V gene is TRBV7-3, the J gene TRBJ1-2; TRBD1 matches 12 bases. The CDR3 covers 16 residues. The germline CDR1 and CDR2 sequences are SGHTA and FQGTGA. V was clipped by 5 bases and J by 4 bases; unmatched bases: 8. The CDR3 coding sequence is TGTGCCAGCAGCATCTCCGGGACAGGGGGCATCTATGGCTACACCTTC. This gives the protein CASSISGTGGIYGYTF.

The chain recombines TRBV27 with TRBJ2-3; 9 nucleotides match TRBD2. Germline V gene data show CDR1 as MNHEY and CDR2 as SMNVEV (reference sequence). CDR3 size: 18 residues. V lost 4 bases to trimming and J lost 1 base; unmatched junction nucleotides: 12. CDR3 amino acids: CASSSLWTASGGTDTQYF. CDR3 nucleotides: TGTGCCAGCAGTTCCCTCTGGACTGCTAGCGGGGGCACAGATACGCAGTATTTT.

The sample holds a few counts of this clone. This rearrangement joins TRBV7-8 to TRBJ1-1; tentative D call: TRBD1 (5 bases). The V gene lost 5 bases and the J gene lost 6 bases, with 13 bases spanning the gap. The CDR3 sequence is 13 residues long. Germline assignment: CDR1 SGHVS and CDR2 FQNEAQ. The CDR3 here is CASSTGRGAEAFF. The CDR3 DNA sequence: TGTGCCAGCAGCACTGGACGGGGGGCTGAAGCTTTCTTT.